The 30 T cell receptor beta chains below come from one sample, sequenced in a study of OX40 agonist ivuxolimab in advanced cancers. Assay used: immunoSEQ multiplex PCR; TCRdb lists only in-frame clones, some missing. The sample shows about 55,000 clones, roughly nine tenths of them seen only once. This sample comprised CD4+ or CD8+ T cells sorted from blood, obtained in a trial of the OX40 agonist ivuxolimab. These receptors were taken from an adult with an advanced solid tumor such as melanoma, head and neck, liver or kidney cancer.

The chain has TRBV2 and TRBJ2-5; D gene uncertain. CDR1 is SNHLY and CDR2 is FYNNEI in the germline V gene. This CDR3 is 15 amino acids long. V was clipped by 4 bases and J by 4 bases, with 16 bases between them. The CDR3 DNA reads TGTGCCAGCAGTGGTGGGCCCATGGCCCTAGAGACCCAGTACTTC. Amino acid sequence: CASSGGPMALETQYF.

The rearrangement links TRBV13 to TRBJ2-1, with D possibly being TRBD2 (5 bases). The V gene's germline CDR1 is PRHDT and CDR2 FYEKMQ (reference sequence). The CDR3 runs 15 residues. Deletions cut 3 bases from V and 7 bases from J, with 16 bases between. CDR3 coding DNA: TGTGCCAGCAGCTTCCGGAGGACTTCGGGTAATGAGCAGTTCTTC. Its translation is CASSFRRTSGNEQFF.

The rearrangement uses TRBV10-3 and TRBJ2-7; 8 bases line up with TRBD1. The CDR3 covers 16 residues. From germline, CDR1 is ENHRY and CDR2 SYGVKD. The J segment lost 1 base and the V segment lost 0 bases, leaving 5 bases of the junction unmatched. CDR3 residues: CAISESLDRASYEQYF. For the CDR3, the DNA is TGTGCCATCAGTGAGTCGCTGGACAGGGCTTCCTACGAGCAGTACTTC.

The CDR3 loop is CASSLGTRDLYEQYF. CDR3 sequence (DNA): TGTGCCAGCAGTTTAGGAACCCGGGACTTGTACGAGCAGTACTTC. The V and J genes are TRBV28 and TRBJ2-7; TRBD2 might be the D (6 bases). This CDR3 comprises 15 residues. Trimming took off 2 bases at V and 4 bases at J, with 15 bases between the two ends. Germline V lookup: CDR1 MDHEN, CDR2 SYDVKM.

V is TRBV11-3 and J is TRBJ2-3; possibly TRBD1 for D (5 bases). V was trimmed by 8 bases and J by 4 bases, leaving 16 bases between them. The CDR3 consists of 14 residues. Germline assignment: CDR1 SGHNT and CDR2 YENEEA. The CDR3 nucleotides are TGTGCCAGCTTCTCAAAAACAGGCGCAGATACGCAGTATTTT. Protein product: CASFSKTGADTQYF. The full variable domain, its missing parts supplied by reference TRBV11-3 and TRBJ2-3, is EAGVVQSPRYKIIEKKQPVAFWCNPISGHNTLYWYLQNLGQGPELLIRYENEEAVDDSQLPKDRFSAERLKGVDSTLKIQPAELGDSAVYLCASFSKTGADTQYFGPGTRLTVL.

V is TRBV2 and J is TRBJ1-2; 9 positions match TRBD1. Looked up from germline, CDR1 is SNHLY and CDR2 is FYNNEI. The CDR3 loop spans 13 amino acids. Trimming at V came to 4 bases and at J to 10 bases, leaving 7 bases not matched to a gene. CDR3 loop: CASSVWDRDFYTF. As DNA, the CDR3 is TGTGCCAGCAGTGTCTGGGACAGGGACTTCTACACCTTC.

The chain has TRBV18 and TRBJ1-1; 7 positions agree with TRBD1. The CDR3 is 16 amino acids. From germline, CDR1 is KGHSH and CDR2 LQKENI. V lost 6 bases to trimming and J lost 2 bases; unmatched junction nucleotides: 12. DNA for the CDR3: TGTGCCAGCTCCCCCGGTTGGAGGGGGCTTAACACTGAAGCTTTCTTT. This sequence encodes CASSPGWRGLNTEAFF.

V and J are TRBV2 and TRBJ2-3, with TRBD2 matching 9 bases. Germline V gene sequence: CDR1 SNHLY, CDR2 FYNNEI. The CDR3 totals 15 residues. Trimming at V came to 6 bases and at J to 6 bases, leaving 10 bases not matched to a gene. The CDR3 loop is CASRVSGGGPDTQYF. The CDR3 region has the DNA TGTGCCAGCAGAGTTAGCGGGGGCGGCCCGGATACGCAGTATTTT.

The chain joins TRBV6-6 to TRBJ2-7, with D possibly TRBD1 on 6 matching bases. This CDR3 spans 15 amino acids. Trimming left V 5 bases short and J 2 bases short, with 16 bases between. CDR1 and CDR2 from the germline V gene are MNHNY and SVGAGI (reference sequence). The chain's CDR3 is CASSQGQMVTYEQYV. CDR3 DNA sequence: TGTGCCAGCAGTCAAGGACAGATGGTCACCTACGAGCAGTACGTC.

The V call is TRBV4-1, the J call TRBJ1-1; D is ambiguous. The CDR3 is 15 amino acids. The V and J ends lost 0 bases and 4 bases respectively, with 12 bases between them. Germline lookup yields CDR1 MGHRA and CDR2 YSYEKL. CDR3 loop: CASSQDMAAGTEAFF. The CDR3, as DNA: TGCGCCAGCAGCCAAGATATGGCGGCGGGCACTGAAGCTTTCTTT.

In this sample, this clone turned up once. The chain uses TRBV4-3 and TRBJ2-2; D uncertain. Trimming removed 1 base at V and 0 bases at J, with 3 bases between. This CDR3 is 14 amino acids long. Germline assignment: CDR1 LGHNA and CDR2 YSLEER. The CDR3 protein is CASSQASNTGELFF. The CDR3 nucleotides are TGCGCCAGCAGCCAAGCTTCGAACACCGGGGAGCTGTTTTTT.

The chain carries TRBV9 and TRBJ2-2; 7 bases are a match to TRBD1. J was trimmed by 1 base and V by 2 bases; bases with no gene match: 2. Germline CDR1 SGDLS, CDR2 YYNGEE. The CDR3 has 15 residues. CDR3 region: CASSVGTVNTGELFF. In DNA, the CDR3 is TGTGCCAGCAGCGTCGGGACAGTGAACACCGGGGAGCTGTTTTTT.

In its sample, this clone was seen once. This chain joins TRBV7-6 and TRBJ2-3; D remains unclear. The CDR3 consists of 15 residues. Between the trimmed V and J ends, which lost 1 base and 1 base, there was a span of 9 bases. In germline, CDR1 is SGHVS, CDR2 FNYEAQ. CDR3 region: CASSLGGSGTDTQYF. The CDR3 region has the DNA TGTGCCAGCAGCTTAGGGGGTAGTGGCACAGATACGCAGTATTTT. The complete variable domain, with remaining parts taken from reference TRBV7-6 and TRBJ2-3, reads GAGVSQSPRYKVTKRGQDVALRCDPISGHVSLYWYRQALGQGPEFLTYFNYEAQQDKSGLPNDRFSAERPEGSISTLTIQRTEQRDSAMYRCASSLGGSGTDTQYFGPGTRLTVL.

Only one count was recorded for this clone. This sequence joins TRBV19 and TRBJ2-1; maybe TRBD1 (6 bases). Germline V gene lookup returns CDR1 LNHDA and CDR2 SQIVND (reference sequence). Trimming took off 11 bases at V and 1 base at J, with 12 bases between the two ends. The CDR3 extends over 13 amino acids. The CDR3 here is CAVGGKSYNEQFF. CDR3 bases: TGTGCCGTTGGGGGCAAGTCCTACAATGAGCAGTTCTTC.

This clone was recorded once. CDR3 region: CASSQVKGGVDTQYF. The CDR3 DNA follows: TGCGCCAGCAGCCAAGTAAAAGGGGGAGTCGATACGCAGTATTTT. The V and J genes are TRBV4-1 and TRBJ2-3; D is possibly TRBD1 (6 bases). Germline V CDR1 and CDR2: MGHRA, YSYEKL. This CDR3 is 15 amino acids long. Between the trimmed V and J ends, which lost 1 base and 6 bases, there was a span of 14 bases.

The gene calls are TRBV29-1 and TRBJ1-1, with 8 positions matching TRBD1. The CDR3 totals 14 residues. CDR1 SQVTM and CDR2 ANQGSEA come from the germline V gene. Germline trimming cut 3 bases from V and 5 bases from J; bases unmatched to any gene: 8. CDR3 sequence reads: CSVDQGARGTEAFF. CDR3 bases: TGCAGCGTTGATCAGGGGGCGCGGGGTACTGAAGCTTTCTTT.

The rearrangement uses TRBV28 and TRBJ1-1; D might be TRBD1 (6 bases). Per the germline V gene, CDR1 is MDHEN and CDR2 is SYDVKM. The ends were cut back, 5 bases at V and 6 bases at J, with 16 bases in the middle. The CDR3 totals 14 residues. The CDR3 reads CASSDRRQVAEAFF. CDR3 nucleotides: TGTGCCAGCAGTGACCGGAGACAGGTAGCTGAAGCTTTCTTT.

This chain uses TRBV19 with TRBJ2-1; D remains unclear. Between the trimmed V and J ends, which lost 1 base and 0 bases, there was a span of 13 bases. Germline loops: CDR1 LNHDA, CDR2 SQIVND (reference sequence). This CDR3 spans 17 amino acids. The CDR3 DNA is TGTGCCAGTAGTATAGGCCTAGTCGTAAGCTCCTACAATGAGCAGTTCTTC. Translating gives CASSIGLVVSSYNEQFF.

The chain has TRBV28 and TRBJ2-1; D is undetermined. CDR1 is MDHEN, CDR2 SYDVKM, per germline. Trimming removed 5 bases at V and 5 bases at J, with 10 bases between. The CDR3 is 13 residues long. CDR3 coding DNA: TGTGCCAGCAGTATACAACAGAACAATGAGCAGTTCTTC. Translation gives CASSIQQNNEQFF.

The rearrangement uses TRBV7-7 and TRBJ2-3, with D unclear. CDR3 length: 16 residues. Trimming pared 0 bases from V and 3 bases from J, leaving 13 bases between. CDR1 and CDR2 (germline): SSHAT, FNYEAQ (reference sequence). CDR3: CASSLAGPAETDTQYF. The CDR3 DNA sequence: TGTGCCAGCAGCTTAGCGGGCCCGGCGGAGACAGATACGCAGTATTTT.

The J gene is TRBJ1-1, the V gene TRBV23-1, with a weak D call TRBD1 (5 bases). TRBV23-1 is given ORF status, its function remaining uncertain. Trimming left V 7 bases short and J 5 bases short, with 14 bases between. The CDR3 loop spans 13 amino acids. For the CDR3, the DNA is TGCGCCAGCAACCTACGTTGGGGGACTGAAGCTTTCTTT. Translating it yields CASNLRWGTEAFF.

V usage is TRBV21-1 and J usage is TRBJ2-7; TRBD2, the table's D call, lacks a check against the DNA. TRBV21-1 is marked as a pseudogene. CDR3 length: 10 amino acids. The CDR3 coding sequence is TGTGCCAGCAGCAAAAGGTCGTCGGGGGTC. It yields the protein CASSKRSSGV.

CDR3 DNA: TGCAGCGTTGTCGCAGCCCCGAGGGAGCAGTACTTC. Protein: CSVVAAPREQYF. The J gene is TRBJ2-7, the V gene TRBV29-1; D gene unclear. From germline, CDR1 is SQVTM and CDR2 ANQGSEA. The CDR3 covers 12 residues. V shed 4 bases and J shed 7 bases, with 14 bases lying between them.

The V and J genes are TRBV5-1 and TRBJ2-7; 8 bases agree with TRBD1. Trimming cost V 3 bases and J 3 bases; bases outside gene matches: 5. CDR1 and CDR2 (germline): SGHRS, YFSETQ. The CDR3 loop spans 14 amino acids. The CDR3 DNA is TGCGCCAGCAGCTGGGGGACAGGAGGCTACGAGCAGTACGTC. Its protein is CASSWGTGGYEQYV.

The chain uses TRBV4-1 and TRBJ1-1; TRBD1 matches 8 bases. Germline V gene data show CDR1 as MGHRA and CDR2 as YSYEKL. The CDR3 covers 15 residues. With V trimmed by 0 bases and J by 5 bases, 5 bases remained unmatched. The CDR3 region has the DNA TGCGCCAGCAGCCAAGATTACAGGGGGGGGACTGAAGCTTTCTTT. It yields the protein CASSQDYRGGTEAFF.

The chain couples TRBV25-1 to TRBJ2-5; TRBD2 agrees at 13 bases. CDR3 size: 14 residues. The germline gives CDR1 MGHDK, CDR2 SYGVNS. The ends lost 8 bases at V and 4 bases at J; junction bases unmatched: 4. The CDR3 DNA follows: TGTGCCAGCGCAAGACTAGCGGGGGGAGAGACCCAGTACTTC. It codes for CASARLAGGETQYF.

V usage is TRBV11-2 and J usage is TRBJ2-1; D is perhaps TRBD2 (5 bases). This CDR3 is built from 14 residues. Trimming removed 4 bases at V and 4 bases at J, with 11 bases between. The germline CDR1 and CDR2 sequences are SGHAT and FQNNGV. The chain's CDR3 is CASSSPEGYNEQFF. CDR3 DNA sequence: TGTGCCAGCAGCTCCCCCGAGGGTTACAATGAGCAGTTCTTC.

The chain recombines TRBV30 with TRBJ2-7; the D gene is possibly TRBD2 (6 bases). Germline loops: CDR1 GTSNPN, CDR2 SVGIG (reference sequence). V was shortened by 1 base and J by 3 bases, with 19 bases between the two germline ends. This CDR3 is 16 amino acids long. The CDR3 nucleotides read TGTGCCTGGAGTGAAGGGACTCAAGGGCCGATCTACGAGCAGTACTTC. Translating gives CAWSEGTQGPIYEQYF.

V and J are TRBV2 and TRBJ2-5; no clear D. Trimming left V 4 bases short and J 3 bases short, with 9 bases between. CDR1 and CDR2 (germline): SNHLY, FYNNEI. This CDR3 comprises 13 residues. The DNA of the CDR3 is TGTGCCAGCAGTGCTTGGCAGAAAGAGACCCAGTACTTC. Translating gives CASSAWQKETQYF.

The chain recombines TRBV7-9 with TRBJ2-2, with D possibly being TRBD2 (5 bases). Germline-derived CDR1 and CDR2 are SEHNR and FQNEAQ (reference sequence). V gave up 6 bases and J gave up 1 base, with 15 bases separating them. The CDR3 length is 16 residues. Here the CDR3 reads CASRPSLAENTGELFF. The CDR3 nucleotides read TGTGCCAGCAGACCCAGCCTAGCCGAGAACACCGGGGAGCTGTTTTTT.